This TCR beta chain was sequenced during a study of cytomegalovirus exposure and HLA in healthy donors. PCR was performed using 60 Vbeta and 13 Jbeta primers. Measured with immunoSEQ multiplex PCR; TCRdb has only the in-frame clones, and not every one. The table shows about 140,000 clones, with 88% occurring only once. The germline V gene encodes CDR1 LGHNA and CDR2 YSLEER. The CDR3 extends over 15 amino acids. V was clipped by 0 bases and J by 11 bases; unmatched bases: 11. Sample: PBMCs. This rearrangement joins TRBV4-3 to TRBJ2-5; 8 bases map to TRBD1. This clonotype was sampled from a woman aged 40 to 50 in good health and CMV-seronegative. In DNA form, the CDR3 reads TGCGCCAGCAGCCAAGATGTCGGGACAGGCACTTTGCAGTACTTC. This codes for CASSQDVGTGTLQYF.